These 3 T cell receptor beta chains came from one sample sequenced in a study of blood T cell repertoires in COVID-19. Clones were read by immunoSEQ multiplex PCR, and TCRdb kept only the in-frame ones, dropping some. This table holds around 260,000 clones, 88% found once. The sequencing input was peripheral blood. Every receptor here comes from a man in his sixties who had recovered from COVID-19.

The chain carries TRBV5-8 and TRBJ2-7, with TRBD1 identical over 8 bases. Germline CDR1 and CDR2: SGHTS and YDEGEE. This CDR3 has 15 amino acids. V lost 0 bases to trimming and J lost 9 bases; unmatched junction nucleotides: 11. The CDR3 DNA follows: TGTGCCAGCAGCTTGGGCGGACAGGGTTTCGGTAGGCAGTACTTC. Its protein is CASSLGGQGFGRQYF.

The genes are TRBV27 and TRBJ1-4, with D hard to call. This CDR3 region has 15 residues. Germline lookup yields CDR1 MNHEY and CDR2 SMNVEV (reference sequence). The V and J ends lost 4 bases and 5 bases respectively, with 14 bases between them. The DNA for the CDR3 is TGTGCCAGCAGTTCCGACCTTGGGCCAAATGAAAAACTGTTTTTT. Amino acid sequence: CASSSDLGPNEKLFF.

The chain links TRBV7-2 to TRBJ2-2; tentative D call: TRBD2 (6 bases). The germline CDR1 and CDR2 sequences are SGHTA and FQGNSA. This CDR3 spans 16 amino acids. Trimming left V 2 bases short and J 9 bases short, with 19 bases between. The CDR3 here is CASSLSFGGRDRELFF. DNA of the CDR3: TGTGCCAGCAGCTTAAGTTTCGGAGGGCGGGATAGGGAGCTGTTTTTT.